This T cell receptor (beta chain) was obtained from a study of blood T cell repertoires in COVID-19. As handled by the study authors: How many nucleated cells were present was estimated from reference gene primer amplification. The method was immunoSEQ multiplex PCR; TCRdb's version includes in-frame clones alone and lacks a portion of them. V and J calls and clone size come straight from that table; D and trimming were deduced from the DNA. The table lists about 350,000 clones, approximately 91% of them singletons. The CDR3 covers 15 residues. Germline CDR1 SGDLS, CDR2 YYNGEE. Trimming cost V 3 bases and J 5 bases, with 14 bases left between them.

This sequence was found in a woman in her 70s with COVID-19, enrolled during active disease. The genes are TRBV9 and TRBJ2-2; D gene uncertain. Sequencing used peripheral blood. The CDR3: CASSARVLTTGELFF. The CDR3 nucleotides are TGTGCCAGCAGCGCCCGGGTCCTCACGACCGGGGAGCTGTTTTTT. Looking up the rest from reference TRBV9 and TRBJ2-2 gives the full variable domain: DSGVTQTPKHLITATGQRVTLRCSPRSGDLSVYWYQQSLDQGLQFLIQYYNGEERAKGNILERFSAQQFPDLHSELNLSSLELGDSALYFCASSARVLTTGELFFGEGSRLTVL.